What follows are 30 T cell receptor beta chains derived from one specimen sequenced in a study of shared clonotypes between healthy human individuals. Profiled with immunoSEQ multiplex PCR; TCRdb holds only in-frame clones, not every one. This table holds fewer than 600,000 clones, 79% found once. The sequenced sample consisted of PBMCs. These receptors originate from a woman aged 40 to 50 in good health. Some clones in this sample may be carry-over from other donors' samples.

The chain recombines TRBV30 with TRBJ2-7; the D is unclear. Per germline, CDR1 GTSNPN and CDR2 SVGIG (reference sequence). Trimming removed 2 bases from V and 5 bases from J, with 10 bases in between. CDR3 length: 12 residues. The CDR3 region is CAWSSILDEQYF. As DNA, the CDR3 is TGTGCCTGGAGTTCTATTTTGGACGAGCAGTACTTC.

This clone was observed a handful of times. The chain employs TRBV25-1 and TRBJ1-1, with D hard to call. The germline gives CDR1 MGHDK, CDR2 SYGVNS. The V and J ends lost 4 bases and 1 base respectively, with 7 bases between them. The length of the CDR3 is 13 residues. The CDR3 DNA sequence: TGTGCCAGCAGTGCACAGAGGAACACTGAAGCTTTCTTT. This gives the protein CASSAQRNTEAFF.

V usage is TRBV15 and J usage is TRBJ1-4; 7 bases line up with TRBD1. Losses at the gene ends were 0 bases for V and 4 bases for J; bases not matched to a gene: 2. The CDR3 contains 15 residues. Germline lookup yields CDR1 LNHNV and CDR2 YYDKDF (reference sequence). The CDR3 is CATSRDRDSNEKLFF. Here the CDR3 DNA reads TGTGCCACCAGCAGAGACCGGGACAGTAATGAAAAACTGTTTTTT.

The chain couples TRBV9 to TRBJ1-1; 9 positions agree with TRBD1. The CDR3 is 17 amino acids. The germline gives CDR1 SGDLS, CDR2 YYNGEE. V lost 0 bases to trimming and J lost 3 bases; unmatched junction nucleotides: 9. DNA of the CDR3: TGTGCCAGCAGCGTAGGGGACAGGGATTTTGTGTACACTGAAGCTTTCTTT. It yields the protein CASSVGDRDFVYTEAFF.

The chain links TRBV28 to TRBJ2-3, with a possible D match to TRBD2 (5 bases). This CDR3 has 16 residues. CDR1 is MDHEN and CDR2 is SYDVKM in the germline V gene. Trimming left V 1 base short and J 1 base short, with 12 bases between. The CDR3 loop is CASSLLPGRGTDTQYF. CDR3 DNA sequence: TGTGCCAGCAGTTTATTGCCCGGGCGGGGCACAGATACGCAGTATTTT.

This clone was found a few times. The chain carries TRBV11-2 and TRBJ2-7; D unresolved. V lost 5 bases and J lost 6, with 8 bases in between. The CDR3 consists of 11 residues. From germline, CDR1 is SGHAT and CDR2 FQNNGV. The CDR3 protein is CASSQLTEQYF. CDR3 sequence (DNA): TGTGCCAGCAGCCAACTGACCGAGCAGTACTTC.

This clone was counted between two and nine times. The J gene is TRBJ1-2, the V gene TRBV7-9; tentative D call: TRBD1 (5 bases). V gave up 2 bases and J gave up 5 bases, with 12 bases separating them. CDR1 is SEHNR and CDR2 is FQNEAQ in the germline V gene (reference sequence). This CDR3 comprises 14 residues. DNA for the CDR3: TGTGCCAGCAGCTTATTTGGGGGAGGATATGGCTACACCTTC. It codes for CASSLFGGGYGYTF. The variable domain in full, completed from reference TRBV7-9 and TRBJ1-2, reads DTGVSQNPRHKITKRGQNVTFRCDPISEHNRLYWYRQTLGQGPEFLTYFQNEAQLEKSRLLSDRFSAERPKGSFSTLEIQRTEQGDSAMYLCASSLFGGGYGYTFGSGTRLTVV.

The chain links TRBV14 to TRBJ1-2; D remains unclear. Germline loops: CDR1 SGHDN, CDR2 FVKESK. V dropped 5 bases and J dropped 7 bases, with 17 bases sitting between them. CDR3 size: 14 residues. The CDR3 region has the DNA TGTGCCAGCAGCGATTCAGTCAACCTCGGTGGCTACACCTTC. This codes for CASSDSVNLGGYTF.

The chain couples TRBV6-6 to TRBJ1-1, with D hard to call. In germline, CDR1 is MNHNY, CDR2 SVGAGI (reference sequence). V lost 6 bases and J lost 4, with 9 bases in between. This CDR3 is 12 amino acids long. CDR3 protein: CASSPFGTEAFF. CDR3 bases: TGTGCCAGCAGCCCGTTTGGCACTGAAGCTTTCTTT.

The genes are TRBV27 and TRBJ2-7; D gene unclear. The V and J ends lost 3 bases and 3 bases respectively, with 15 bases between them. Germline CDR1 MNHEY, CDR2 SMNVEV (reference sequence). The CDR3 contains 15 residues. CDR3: CASSFSNGRSYEQYF. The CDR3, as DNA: TGTGCCAGCAGTTTTAGTAACGGAAGGAGCTACGAGCAGTACTTC.

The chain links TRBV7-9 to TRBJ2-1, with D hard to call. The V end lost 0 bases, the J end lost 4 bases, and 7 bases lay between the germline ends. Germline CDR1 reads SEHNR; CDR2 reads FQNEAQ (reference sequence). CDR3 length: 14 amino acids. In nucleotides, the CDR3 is TGTGCCAGCAGCTTAGCGAGTCAATACAATGAGCAGTTCTTC. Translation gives CASSLASQYNEQFF.

This CDR3 is CASSSLGGIGTDTQYF. DNA for the CDR3: TGTGCCAGCAGTTCCCTCGGGGGCATTGGCACAGATACGCAGTATTTT. The rearrangement uses TRBV6-6 and TRBJ2-3; either TRBD1 or TRBD2 may supply D (6 bases each). The germline V gene has CDR1 MNHNY and CDR2 SVGAGI (reference sequence). V lost 4 bases and J lost 1, with 15 bases in between. This CDR3 has 16 residues.

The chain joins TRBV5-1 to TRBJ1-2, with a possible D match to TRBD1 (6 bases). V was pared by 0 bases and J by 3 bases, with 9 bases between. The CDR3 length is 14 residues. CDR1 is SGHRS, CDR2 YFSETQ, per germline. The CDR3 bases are TGCGCCAGCAGCTTGGCGGACAGCTACTATGGCTACACCTTC. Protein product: CASSLADSYYGYTF.

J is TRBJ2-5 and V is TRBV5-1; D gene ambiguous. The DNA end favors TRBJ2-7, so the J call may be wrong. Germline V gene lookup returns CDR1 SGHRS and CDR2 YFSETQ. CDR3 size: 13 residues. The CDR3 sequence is CASSLGSPYEQYF. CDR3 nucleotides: TGCGCCAGCAGCTTGGGCAGTCCCTACGAGCAGTACTTC.

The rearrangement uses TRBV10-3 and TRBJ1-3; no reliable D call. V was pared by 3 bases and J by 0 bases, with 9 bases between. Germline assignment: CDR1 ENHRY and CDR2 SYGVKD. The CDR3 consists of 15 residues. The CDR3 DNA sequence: TGTGCCATCAGTGACTGGAAGCGCTCTGGAAACACCATATATTTT. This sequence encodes CAISDWKRSGNTIYF.

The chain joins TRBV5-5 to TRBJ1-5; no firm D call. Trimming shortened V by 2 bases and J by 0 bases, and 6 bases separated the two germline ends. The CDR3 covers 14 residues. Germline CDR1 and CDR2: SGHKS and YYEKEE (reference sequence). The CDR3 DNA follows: TGTGCCAGCAGCTTTGGCAGTAGCAATCAGCCCCAGCATTTT. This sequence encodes CASSFGSSNQPQHF.

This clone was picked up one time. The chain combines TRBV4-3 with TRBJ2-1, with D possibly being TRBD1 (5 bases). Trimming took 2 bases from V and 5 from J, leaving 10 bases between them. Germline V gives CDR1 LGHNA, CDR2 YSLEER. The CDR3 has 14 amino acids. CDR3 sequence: CASSQISGNNEQFF. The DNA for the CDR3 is TGCGCCAGCAGCCAAATTTCAGGGAACAATGAGCAGTTCTTC.

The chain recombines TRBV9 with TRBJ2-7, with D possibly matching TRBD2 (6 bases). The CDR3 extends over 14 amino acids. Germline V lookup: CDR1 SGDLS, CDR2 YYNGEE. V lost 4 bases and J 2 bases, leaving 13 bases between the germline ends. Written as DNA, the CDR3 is TGTGCCAGCAGCCCCGGGAGCGGCGCCTACGAGCAGTACTTC. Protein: CASSPGSGAYEQYF.

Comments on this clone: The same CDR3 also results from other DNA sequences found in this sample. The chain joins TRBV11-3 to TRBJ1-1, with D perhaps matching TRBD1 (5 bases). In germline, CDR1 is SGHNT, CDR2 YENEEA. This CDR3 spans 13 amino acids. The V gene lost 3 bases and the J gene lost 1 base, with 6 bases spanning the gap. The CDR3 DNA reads TGTGCCAGCAGCTTCGGGACGAACACTGAAGCTTTCTTT. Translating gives CASSFGTNTEAFF. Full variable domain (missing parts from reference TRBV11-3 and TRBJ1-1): EAGVVQSPRYKIIEKKQPVAFWCNPISGHNTLYWYLQNLGQGPELLIRYENEEAVDDSQLPKDRFSAERLKGVDSTLKIQPAELGDSAVYLCASSFGTNTEAFFGQGTRLTVV.

The CDR3 spells CASSEYDRVSGTGELFF. Written as DNA, the CDR3 is TGTGCCAGCAGCGAATATGACAGGGTTAGTGGAACCGGGGAGCTGTTTTTT. The gene calls are TRBV9 and TRBJ2-2; TRBD1 matches 7 bases. Germline assignment: CDR1 SGDLS and CDR2 YYNGEE. This CDR3 has 17 amino acids. J gave up 5 bases and V 3 bases, and 13 bases lay outside the gene matches.

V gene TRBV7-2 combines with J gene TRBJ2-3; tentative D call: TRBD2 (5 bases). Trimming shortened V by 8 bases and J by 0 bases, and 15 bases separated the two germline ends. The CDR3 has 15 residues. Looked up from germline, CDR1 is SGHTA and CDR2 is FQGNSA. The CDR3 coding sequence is TGTGCCAGCCCACGGTCGGCGGGCAGCACAGATACGCAGTATTTT. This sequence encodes CASPRSAGSTDTQYF. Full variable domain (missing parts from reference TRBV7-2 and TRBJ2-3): GAGVSQSPSNKVTEKGKDVELRCDPISGHTALYWYRQSLGQGLEFLIYFQGNSAPDKSGLPSDRFSAERTGGSVSTLTIQRTQQEDSAVYLCASPRSAGSTDTQYFGPGTRLTVL.

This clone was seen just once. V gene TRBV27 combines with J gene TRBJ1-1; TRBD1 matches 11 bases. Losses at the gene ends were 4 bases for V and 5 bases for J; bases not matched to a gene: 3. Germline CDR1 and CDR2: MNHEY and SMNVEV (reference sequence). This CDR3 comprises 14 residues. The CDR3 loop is CASSWTGGETEAFF. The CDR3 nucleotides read TGTGCCAGCAGTTGGACAGGGGGCGAGACTGAAGCTTTCTTT.

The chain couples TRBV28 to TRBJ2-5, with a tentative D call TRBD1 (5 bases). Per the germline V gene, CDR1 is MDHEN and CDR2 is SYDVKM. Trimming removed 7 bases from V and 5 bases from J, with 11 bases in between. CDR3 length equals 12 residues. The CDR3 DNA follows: TGTGCCAGCACAGGGAACGGGGAGACCCAGTACTTC. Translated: CASTGNGETQYF. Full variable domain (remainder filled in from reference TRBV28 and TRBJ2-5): DVKVTQSSRYLVKRTGEKVFLECVQDMDHENMFWYRQDPGLGLRLIYFSYDVKMKEKGDIPEGYSVSREKKERFSLILESASTNQTSMYLCASTGNGETQYFGPGTRLLVL.

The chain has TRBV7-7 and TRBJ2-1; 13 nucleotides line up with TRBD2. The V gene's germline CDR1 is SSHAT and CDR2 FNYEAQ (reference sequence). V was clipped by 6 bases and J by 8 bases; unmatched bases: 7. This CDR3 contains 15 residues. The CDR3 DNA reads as TGTGCCAGCAGTACGCGGACTAGCGGGAGCGATGAGCAGTTCTTC. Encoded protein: CASSTRTSGSDEQFF.

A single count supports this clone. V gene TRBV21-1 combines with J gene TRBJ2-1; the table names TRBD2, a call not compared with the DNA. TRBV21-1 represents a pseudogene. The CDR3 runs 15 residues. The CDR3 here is CASSKSNTSGNEQFF. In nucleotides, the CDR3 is TGTGCCAGCAGCAAAAGTAACACTAGCGGCAATGAGCAGTTCTTC.

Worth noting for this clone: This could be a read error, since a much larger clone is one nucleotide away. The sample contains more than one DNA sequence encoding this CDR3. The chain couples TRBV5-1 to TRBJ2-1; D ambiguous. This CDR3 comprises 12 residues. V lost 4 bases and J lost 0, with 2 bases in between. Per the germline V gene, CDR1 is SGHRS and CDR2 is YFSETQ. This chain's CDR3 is CASSLSYNEQFF. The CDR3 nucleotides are TGCGCCAGCAGCCTCTCCTACAATGAGCAGTTCTTC.

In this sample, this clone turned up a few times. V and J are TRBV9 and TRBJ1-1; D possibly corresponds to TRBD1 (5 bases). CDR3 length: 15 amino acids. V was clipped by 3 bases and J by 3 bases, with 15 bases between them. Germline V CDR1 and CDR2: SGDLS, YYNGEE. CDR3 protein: CASSEQGGLDTEAFF. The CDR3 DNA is TGTGCCAGCAGCGAGCAGGGCGGTTTGGACACTGAAGCTTTCTTT.

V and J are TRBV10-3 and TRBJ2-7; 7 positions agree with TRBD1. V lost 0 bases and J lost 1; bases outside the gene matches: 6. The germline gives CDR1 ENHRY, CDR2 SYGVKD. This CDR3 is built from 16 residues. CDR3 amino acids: CAISESQDRFSYEQYF. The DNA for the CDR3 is TGTGCCATCAGTGAGTCTCAGGACAGGTTTTCCTACGAGCAGTACTTC.

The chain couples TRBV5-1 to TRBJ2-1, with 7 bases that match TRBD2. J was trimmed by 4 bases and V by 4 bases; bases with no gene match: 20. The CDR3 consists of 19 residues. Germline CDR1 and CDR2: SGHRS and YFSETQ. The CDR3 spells CASSHYPSSGTLEYNEQFF. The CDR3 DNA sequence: TGCGCCAGCAGCCACTACCCTTCGAGCGGGACCCTCGAGTACAATGAGCAGTTCTTC.

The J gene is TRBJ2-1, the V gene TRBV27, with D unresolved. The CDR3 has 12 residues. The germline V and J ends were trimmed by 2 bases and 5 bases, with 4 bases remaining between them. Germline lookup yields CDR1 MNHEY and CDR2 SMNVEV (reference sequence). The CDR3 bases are TGTGCCAGCAGTTTAGGGAACAATGAGCAGTTCTTC. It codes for CASSLGNNEQFF.